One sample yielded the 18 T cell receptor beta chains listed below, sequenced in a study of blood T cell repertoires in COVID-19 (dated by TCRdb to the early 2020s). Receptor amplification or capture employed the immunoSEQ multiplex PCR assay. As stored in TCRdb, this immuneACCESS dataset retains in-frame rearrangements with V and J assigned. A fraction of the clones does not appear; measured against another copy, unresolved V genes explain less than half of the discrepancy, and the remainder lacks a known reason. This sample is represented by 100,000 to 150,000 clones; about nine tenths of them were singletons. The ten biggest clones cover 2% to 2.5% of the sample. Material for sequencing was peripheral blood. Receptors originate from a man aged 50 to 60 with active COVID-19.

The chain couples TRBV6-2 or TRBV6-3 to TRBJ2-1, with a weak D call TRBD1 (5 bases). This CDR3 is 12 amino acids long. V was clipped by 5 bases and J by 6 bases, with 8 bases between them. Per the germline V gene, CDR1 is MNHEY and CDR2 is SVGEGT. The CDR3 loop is CASSRDSNEQFF. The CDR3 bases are TGTGCCAGCAGTCGCGACAGCAATGAGCAGTTCTTC.

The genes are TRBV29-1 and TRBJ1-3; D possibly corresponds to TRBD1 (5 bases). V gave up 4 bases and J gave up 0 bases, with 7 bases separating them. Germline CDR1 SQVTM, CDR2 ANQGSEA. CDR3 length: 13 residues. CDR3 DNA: TGCAGCGTTGCCAGGGACTCTGGAAACACCATATATTTT. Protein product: CSVARDSGNTIYF.

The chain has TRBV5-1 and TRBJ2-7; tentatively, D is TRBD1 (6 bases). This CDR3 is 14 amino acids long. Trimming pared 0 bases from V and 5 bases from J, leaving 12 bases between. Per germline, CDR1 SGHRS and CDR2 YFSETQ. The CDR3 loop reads CASSLAPGANEQYF. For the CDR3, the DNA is TGCGCCAGCAGCTTGGCTCCAGGGGCCAACGAGCAGTACTTC.

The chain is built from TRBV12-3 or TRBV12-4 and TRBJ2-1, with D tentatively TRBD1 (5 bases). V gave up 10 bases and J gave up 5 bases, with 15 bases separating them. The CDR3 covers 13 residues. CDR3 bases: TGTGCCACCAACCTTGGGGCACACAATGAGCAGTTCTTC. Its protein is CATNLGAHNEQFF.

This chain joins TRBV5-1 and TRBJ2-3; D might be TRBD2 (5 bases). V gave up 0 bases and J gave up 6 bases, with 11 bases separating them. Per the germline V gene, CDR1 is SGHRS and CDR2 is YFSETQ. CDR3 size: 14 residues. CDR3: CASSLDGVGDTQYF. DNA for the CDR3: TGCGCCAGCAGCTTGGACGGGGTGGGGGATACGCAGTATTTT.

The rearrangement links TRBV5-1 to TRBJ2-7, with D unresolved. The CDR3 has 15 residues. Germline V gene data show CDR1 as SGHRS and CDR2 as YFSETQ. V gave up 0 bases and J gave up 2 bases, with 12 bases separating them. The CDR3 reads CASSLGHSTTYEQYF. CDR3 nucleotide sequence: TGCGCCAGCAGCTTGGGACACTCTACCACCTACGAGCAGTACTTC. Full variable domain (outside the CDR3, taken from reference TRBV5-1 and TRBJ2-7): KAGVTQTPRYLIKTRGQQVTLSCSPISGHRSVSWYQQTPGQGLQFLFEYFSETQRNKGNFPGRFSGRQFSNSRSEMNVSTLELGDSALYLCASSLGHSTTYEQYFGPGTRLTVT.

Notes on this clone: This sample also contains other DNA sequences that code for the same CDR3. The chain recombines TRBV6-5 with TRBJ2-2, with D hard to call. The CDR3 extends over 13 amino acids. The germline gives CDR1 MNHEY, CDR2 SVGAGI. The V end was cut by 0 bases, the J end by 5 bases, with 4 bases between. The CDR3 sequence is CASSYSGTGELFF. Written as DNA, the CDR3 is TGTGCCAGCAGTTACTCCGGGACCGGGGAGCTGTTTTTT.

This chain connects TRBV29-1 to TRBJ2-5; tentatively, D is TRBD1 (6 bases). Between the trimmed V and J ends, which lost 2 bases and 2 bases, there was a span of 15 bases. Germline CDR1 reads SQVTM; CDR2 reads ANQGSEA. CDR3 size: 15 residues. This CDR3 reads CSVERKDRWQETQYF. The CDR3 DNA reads TGCAGCGTTGAACGGAAAGACAGGTGGCAAGAGACCCAGTACTTC.

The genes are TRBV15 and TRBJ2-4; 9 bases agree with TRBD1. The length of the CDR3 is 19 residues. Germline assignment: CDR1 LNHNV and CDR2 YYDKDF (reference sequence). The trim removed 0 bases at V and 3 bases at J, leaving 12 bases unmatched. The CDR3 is CATSRDRLRDREGKNIQYF. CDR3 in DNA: TGTGCCACCAGCAGAGACAGACTCCGGGACAGGGAGGGCAAAAACATTCAGTACTTC.

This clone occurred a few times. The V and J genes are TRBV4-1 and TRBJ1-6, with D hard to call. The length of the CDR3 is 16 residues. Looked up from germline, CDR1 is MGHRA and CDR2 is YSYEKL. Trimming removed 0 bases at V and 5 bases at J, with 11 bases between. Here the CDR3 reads CASSQDLWRDNSPLHF. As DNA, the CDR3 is TGCGCCAGCAGCCAAGATCTATGGCGGGATAATTCACCCCTCCACTTT.

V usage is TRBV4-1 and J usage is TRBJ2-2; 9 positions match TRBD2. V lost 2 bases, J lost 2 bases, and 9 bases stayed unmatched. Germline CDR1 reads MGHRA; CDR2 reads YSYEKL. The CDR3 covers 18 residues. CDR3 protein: CASSQSRLAGLNTGELFF. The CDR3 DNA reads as TGCGCCAGCAGCCAATCCCGCCTAGCGGGGCTTAACACCGGGGAGCTGTTTTTT.

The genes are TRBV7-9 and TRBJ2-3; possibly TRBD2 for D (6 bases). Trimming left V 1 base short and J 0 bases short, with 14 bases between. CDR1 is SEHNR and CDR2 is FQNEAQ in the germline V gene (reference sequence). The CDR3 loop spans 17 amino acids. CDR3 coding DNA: TGTGCCAGCAGCTTAGGGGGACTCGATAGAAGCACAGATACGCAGTATTTT. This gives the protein CASSLGGLDRSTDTQYF.

The chain's CDR3 is CASSDGGQANEKLFF. The CDR3 region has the DNA TGTGCCAGCAGCGACGGGGGGCAGGCTAATGAAAAACTGTTTTTT. The V and J genes are TRBV5-4 and TRBJ1-4; D perhaps matches TRBD1 (6 bases). Germline loops: CDR1 SGHNT, CDR2 YYREEE (reference sequence). The CDR3 covers 15 residues. V lost 4 bases and J lost 3, with 13 bases in between.

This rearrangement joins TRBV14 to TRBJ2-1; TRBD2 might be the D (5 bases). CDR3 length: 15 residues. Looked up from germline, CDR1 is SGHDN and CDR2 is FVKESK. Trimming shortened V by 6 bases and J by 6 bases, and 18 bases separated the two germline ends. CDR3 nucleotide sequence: TGTGCCAGCAGAGGGCAGCGGTCCTCGACCAATGAGCAGTTCTTC. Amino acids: CASRGQRSSTNEQFF.

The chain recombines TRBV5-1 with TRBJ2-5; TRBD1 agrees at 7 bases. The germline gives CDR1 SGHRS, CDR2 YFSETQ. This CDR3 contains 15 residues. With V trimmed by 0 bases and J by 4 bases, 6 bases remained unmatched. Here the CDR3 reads CASSLAGGSGETQYF. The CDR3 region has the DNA TGCGCCAGCAGCTTGGCAGGGGGTTCGGGAGAGACCCAGTACTTC. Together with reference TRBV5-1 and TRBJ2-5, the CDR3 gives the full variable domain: KAGVTQTPRYLIKTRGQQVTLSCSPISGHRSVSWYQQTPGQGLQFLFEYFSETQRNKGNFPGRFSGRQFSNSRSEMNVSTLELGDSALYLCASSLAGGSGETQYFGPGTRLLVL.

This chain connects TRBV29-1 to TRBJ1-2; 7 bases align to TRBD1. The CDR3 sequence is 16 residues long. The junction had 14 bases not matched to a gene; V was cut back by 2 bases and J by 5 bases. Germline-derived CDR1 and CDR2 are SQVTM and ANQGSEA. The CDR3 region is CSVELLTGPRLYGYTF. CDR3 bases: TGCAGCGTTGAACTCCTGACAGGGCCCCGTTTGTATGGCTACACCTTC.

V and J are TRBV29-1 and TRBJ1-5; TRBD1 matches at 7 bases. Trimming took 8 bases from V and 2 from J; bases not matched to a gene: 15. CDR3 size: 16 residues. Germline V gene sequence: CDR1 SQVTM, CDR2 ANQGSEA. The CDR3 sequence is CSPWVDRASGNQPQHF. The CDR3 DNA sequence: TGCAGCCCTTGGGTTGACAGGGCGAGCGGCAATCAGCCCCAGCATTTT.

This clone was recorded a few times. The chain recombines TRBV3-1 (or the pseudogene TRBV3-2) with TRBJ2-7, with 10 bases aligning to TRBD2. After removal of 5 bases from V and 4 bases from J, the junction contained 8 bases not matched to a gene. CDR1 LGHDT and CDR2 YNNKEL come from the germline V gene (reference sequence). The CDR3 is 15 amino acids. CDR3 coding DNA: TGTGCCAGCAGCGGAGGGGTAGCGGGAGGATACGAGCAGTACTTC. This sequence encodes CASSGGVAGGYEQYF.